Included here is one TCR beta chain sequence, with context. No antigen is known for it. The record originates from a study of shared clonotypes between healthy human individuals. Study overall: CD4 naive cells filled three plates per donor, CD4 memory three, CD8 naive two and CD8 memory one. Points from the study as a whole: Only blood underwent sampling, and tissue repertoires likely differ. The expectation was that sequencing depth would affect clonotype sharing among donors.

Once extracted for a subset, genomic DNA was divided evenly among several immunoSEQ plates. Assay: immunoSEQ multiplex PCR; the TCRdb copy retains only in-frame clones and omits some. The sample yields 2 million to 2.5 million clones, just under 95% seen once. Selected positively for CCR7 and CD45RO-negative, naive CD8 cells excluded terminally differentiated effector memory CD45RA+ cells. The CDR3 has 17 amino acids. Germline lookup yields CDR1 SEHNR and CDR2 FQNEAQ (reference sequence). Trimming left V 3 bases short and J 2 bases short, with 18 bases between. The receptor's source is a man between 18 and 35 years old in good health. The sequenced sample consisted of naive CD8+ T cells sorted from blood. This sequence joins TRBV7-9 and TRBJ2-3; possible D gene TRBD2, 7 bases. CDR3 amino acids: CASSFNRWAGATDTQYF. The CDR3 DNA reads as TGTGCCAGCAGCTTTAATAGATGGGCGGGGGCCACAGATACGCAGTATTTT.